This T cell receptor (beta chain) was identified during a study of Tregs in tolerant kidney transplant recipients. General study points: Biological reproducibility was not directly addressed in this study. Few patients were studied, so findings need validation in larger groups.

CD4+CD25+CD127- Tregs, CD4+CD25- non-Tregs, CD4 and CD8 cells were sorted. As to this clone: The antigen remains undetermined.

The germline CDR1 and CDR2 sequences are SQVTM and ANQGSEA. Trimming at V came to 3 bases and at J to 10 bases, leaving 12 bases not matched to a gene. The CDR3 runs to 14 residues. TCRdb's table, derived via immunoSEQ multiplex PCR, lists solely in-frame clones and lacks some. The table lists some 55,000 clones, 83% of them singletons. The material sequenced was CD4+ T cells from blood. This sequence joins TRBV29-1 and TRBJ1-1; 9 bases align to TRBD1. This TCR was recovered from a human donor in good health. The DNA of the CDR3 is TGCAGCGTTGATCCGGGACAGGGTATGGTCGGAGCTTTCTTT. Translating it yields CSVDPGQGMVGAFF.